This TCR beta chain appears in the sequencing data of a study of lymphopenia after photon versus proton radiotherapy. Only in-frame clones appear in the TCRdb table, and some are missing; sequencing was by immunoSEQ multiplex PCR. The sample records tens of thousands of clones, more than 90% being singletons. V lost 5 bases and J lost 4, with 16 bases in between. Germline CDR1 is SGHAT and CDR2 is FQNNGV. There are 15 residues in the CDR3. Sequenced here: peripheral blood, sampled from a patient treated with photon-based radiotherapy. This TCR came from a woman between 50 and 59 years old with cholangiocarcinoma. The rearrangement links TRBV11-2 to TRBJ2-3; D is perhaps TRBD2 (6 bases). CDR3 bases: TGTGCCAGCAGCCGGAGGGGCCTTGGGGCAGATACGCAGTATTTT. Amino acid sequence: CASSRRGLGADTQYF.